This TCR beta chain emerged from a study of T cell repertoires in cytomegalovirus infection. Each CDR3 protein is one row after TCRdb ran MiXCR on the reads. The sample comprises some 700,000 distinct CDR3 sequences, under 40% of which are singletons, and 2.5% to 3.5% rests with the top ten. V dropped 3 bases and J dropped 7 bases, with 7 bases sitting between them. Per germline, CDR1 LNHDA and CDR2 SQIVND (reference sequence). The CDR3 is 13 amino acids. This clonotype showed up just a few times. The TCR comes from a human donor in good health (CMV status not recorded). Some clones in this sample may be carry-over from other donors' samples. V gene TRBV19 combines with J gene TRBJ1-6; D is ambiguous. The specimen was PBMCs. CDR3 sequence reads: CASSILRNSPLHF. The CDR3 DNA sequence: TGTGCCAGTAGTATTCTCCGGAATTCACCCCTCCACTTT.